The entry below describes one T cell receptor beta chain. TCRdb's copy holds only in-frame clones and misses some; the assay was immunoSEQ multiplex PCR. The sample holds fewer than 250,000 clones, roughly 81% seen once. There are 13 residues in the CDR3. Germline CDR1 and CDR2: MNHNY and SVGAGI (reference sequence). V lost 4 bases to trimming and J lost 1 base, with 7 bases between them. The data stem from a study of blood T cell repertoires in COVID-19. Specimen: peripheral blood. The TCR was taken from a man aged 50 to 60 with acute or convalescent COVID-19. The chain joins TRBV6-6 to TRBJ1-1; D remains ambiguous. DNA of the CDR3: TGTGCCAGCAGTTTAATAGCGAACACTGAAGCTTTCTTT. Its protein product is CASSLIANTEAFF.